This entry concerns a single T cell receptor beta chain. The antigen is unknown. The entry originates in a study of shared clonotypes between healthy human individuals. Study background: The composition of the donors was a couple of women and a few men aged 18 to 49.

The data were produced by immunoSEQ multiplex PCR, yet TCRdb's version contains in-frame clones alone and is incomplete. The profile shows about 2.1 million clones, approximately 94% of them singletons. CD45RO-negative, CCR7-positively selected cells formed the naive CD8 fraction, excluding terminally differentiated effector memory CD45RA+ cells. Germline lookup yields CDR1 MNHNS and CDR2 SASEGT. Deletions cut 2 bases from V and 3 bases from J, with 16 bases between. This CDR3 region has 17 residues. Study-wide findings and caveats: Clonotype sharing among the donors was expected to vary with sequencing depth.

The sequencing input was naive CD8+ T cells from PBMCs. The source of this sequence is a man aged 18 to 35 in good health. Some clones in this sample may be carry-over from other donors' samples. The gene calls are TRBV6-1 and TRBJ2-2; tentative D call: TRBD2 (7 bases). The chain's CDR3 is CASSELIGGADTGELFF. For the CDR3, the DNA is TGTGCCAGCAGTGAACTTATAGGGGGGGCCGACACCGGGGAGCTGTTTTTT.